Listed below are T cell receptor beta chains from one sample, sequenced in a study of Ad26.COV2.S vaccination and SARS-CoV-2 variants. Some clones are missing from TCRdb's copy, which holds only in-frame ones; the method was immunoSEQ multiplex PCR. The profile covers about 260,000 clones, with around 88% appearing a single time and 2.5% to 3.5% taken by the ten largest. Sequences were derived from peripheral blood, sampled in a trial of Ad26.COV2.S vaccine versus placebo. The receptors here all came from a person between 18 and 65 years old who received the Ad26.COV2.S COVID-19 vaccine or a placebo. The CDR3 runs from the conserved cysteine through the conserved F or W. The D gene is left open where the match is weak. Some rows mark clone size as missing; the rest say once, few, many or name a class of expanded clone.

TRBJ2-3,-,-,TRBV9,TGTGCCAGCAGCGTAGAGGCAGAAACAGATACGCAGTATTTT,CASSVEAETDTQYF
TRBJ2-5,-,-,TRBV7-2,TGTGCCAGCAGCTTTACAGGGAGGGTGGAGACCCAGTACTTC,CASSFTGRVETQYF
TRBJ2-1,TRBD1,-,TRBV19,TGTGCCAGTAGTCCGGGACAGGGGTATGAGCAGTTCTTC,CASSPGQGYEQFF
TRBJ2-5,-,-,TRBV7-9,TGTGCCAGCACTCGGTGGGAAGAGACCCAGTACTTC,CASTRWEETQYF
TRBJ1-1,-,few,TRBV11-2,TGTGCCAGCAGCTTAGATTATGGGAACACTGAAGCTTTCTTT,CASSLDYGNTEAFF
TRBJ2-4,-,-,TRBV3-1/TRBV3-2,TGTGCCAGCAGCCAAGCCCGACTTGGGCGGGGAGAAGCCAAAAACATTCAGTACTTC,CASSQARLGRGEAKNIQYF
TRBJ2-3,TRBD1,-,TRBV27,TGTGCCAGCAGTTTCGGACAGGGTACAGATACGCAGTATTTT,CASSFGQGTDTQYF
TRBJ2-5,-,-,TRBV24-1,TGTGCCACCAGTGATTTCCTCGCGCAAAAGGGGGAGACCCAGTACTTC,CATSDFLAQKGETQYF
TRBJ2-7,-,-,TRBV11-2,TGTGCCAGCAGCTTCGGCAGGGGCAGGGCAGGGCTCTACGAGCAGTACTTC,CASSFGRGRAGLYEQYF
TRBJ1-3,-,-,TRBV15,TGTGCCACCAGCCGGACCCGGAATGATCTCTCGGCAAGAAACACCATATATTTT,CATSRTRNDLSARNTIYF
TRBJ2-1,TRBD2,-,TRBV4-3,TGCGCCAGCAGCCAAGTATCTGGCGGGAGGGCGAATGAGCAGTTCTTC,CASSQVSGGRANEQFF
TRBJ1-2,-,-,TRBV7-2,TGTGCCAGCAGCTTAAAACACGGTCCTAACTATGGCTACACCTTC,CASSLKHGPNYGYTF
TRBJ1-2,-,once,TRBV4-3,TGCGCCAGCAGCCACCGGACAAGATATGGCTACACCTTC,CASSHRTRYGYTF
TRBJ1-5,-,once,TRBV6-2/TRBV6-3,TGTGCCAGCAGTTACATAGGGCTCAATCAGCCCCAGCATTTT,CASSYIGLNQPQHF
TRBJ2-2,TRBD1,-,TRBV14,TGTGCCAGCAGCCGACAGGGGGCCAGAGGGGAGCTGTTTTTT,CASSRQGARGELFF
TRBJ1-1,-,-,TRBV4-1,TGCGCCAGCAGCCAAACCTCGGGCTTGAACACTGAAGCTTTCTTT,CASSQTSGLNTEAFF
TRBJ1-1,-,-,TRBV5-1,TGCGCCAGCAGCGTGGAGTTGGGGAACACTGAAGCTTTCTTT,CASSVELGNTEAFF
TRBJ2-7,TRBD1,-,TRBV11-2,TGTGCCAGCAGCCCGCTGACAGGGAGCTCCTACGAGCAGTACTTC,CASSPLTGSSYEQYF
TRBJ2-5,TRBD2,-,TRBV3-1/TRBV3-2,TGTGCCAGCAGCCAGAGCGGGAGGGGAGAGACCCAGTACTTC,CASSQSGRGETQYF
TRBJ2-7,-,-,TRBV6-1,TGTGCCAGCAGTGACACTCTAAGCGAGCAGTACTTC,CASSDTLSEQYF
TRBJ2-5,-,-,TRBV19,TGTGCCAGTAGTCCCCCGGAGGGGACCCAGTACTTC,CASSPPEGTQYF
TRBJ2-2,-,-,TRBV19,TGTGCCAGTAGTACCCTCACGGGGGCCTTTAGTGCCGGGGAGCTGTTTTTT,CASSTLTGAFSAGELFF
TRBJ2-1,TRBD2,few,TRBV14,TGTGCCAGCAGCCAAGATTCAGCGGGAGTGCGTGAGCAGTTCTTC,CASSQDSAGVREQFF
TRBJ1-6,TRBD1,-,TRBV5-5,TGTGCCAGCAGCCTAAACCCCGGGACAGGGAATTCACCCCTCCACTTT,CASSLNPGTGNSPLHF
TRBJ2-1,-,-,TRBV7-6,TGTGCCAGCGGGATTAGCTCCTACAATGAGCAGTTCTTC,CASGISSYNEQFF
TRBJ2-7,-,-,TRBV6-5,TGTGCCAGCATATCCAGGGTATTTCCCTACGAGCAGTACTTC,CASISRVFPYEQYF
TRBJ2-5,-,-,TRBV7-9,TGTGCCAGCAGCTTAGAAGGGAGCGCTGCAAGAATGACCCAGTACTTC,CASSLEGSAARMTQYF
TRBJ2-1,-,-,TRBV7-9,TGTGCCAGCAGCTCAACCCAGGTTAATGAGCAGTTCTTC,CASSSTQVNEQFF
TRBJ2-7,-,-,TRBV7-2,TGTGCCAGCAGCCCACAGGGCAGCTCCTACGAGCAGTACTTC,CASSPQGSSYEQYF
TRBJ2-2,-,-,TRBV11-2,TGTGCCAGCAGCCCTAGACTCTTTATGAACACCGGGGAGCTGTTTTTT,CASSPRLFMNTGELFF
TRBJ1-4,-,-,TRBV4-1,TGCGCCAGCAGCCAAGCCCTAAATGAAAAACTGTTTTTT,CASSQALNEKLFF
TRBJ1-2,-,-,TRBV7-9,TGTGCCAGCAGCTTAGATGTGGCGGGACATTATGGCTACACCTTC,CASSLDVAGHYGYTF
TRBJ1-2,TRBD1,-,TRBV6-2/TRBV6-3,TGTGCCAGCAGTTACTCGATGTACGTACGACAGGGGAACTATGGCTACACCTTC,CASSYSMYVRQGNYGYTF
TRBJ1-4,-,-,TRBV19,TGTGCCAGTAGTATAAATCCGGCTGGGCAAAAACTGTTTTTT,CASSINPAGQKLFF
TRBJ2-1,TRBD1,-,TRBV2,TGTGCCAGCACCTCGCCGGGACAGGGAAGTAATGAGCAGTTCTTC,CASTSPGQGSNEQFF
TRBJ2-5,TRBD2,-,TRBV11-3,TGTGCCAGCAGCGCCAACATGGGGGGGAGGGAGACCCAGTACTTC,CASSANMGGRETQYF
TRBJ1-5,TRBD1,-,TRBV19,TGTGCCAGTAGGGCCACAGGGGCCGGGGGCAATCAGCCCCAGCATTTT,CASRATGAGGNQPQHF
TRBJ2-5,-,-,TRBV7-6,TGTGCCAGCAGTAAACAGGGCCAAGAGACCCAGTACTTC,CASSKQGQETQYF
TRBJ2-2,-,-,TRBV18,TGTGCCAGCTCACCAAGGCGGGTGAACACCGGGGAGCTGTTTTTT,CASSPRRVNTGELFF
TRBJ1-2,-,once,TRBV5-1,TGCGCCAGCAGCCTTCAAGGGGCCCATGGCTACACCTTC,CASSLQGAHGYTF
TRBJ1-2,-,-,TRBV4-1,TGCGCCAGCAGCCAAGTTGTCCAGGCGGAGGGCTACACCTTC,CASSQVVQAEGYTF
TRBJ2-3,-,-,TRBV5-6,TGTGCCAGTTCAATCAGGGTAACAGATACGCAGTATTTT,CASSIRVTDTQYF
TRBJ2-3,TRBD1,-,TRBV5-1,TGCGCCAGCAGCTTACAACCGGGACAGGGAGTCACAGATACGCAGTATTTT,CASSLQPGQGVTDTQYF
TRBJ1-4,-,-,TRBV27,TGTGCCAGCAAGGAGGGGACTAATGAAAAACTGTTTTTT,CASKEGTNEKLFF
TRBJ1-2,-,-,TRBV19,TGTGCCAGTAGTTTCGTCCGGGGCGGGGACGATGGCTACACCTTC,CASSFVRGGDDGYTF
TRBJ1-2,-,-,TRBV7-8,TGTGCCAGCAGCTTAGCGAATTCTGGTGTCTCCCACTATGGCTACACCTTC,CASSLANSGVSHYGYTF
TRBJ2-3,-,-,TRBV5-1,TGCGCCAGCAGCTTGACCACCACAGATACGCAGTATTTT,CASSLTTTDTQYF